The 29 T cell receptor beta chains presented below share a single source sample, sequenced in a study of T cell responses to AZD1222 COVID-19 vaccine (dated by TCRdb to the early 2020s). Libraries were made using the immunoSEQ multiplex PCR assay. As stored in TCRdb, this immuneACCESS dataset retains in-frame rearrangements with V and J assigned. A fraction of the clones does not appear; measured against another copy, unresolved V genes explain less than half of the discrepancy, and the remainder lacks a known reason. The sample profile shows 150,000 to 200,000 clones; 87% of them were found once. 2.5% to 3% of the sample is in the top ten clones. This specimen's time point label, interpreted: baseline before first vaccination. This specimen's treatment or condition label, per the study, means: meningococcal conjugate vaccine given as trial control. The specimen was peripheral blood, collected on day 0 of MenACWY control vaccination. The origin of the receptors is an adult in good health.

The gene calls are TRBV6-5 and TRBJ2-1, with 7 bases lining up with TRBD2. CDR1 is MNHEY, CDR2 SVGAGI, per germline. The V and J ends lost 2 bases and 5 bases, in that order; junction bases with no gene match: 0. The CDR3 extends over 13 amino acids. The CDR3 is CASSYTSDNEQFF. CDR3 nucleotides: TGTGCCAGCAGTTACACTAGCGACAATGAGCAGTTCTTC.

The chain recombines TRBV12-3 or TRBV12-4 with TRBJ2-2; unclear D gene. This CDR3 has 13 residues. V lost 10 bases to trimming and J lost 4 bases, with 13 bases between them. Written as DNA, the CDR3 is TGTGCCACCTCCTATGGTCGCACCGGGGAGCTGTTTTTT. It yields the protein CATSYGRTGELFF.

The V call is TRBV5-4, the J call TRBJ1-1; TRBD1 agrees at 7 bases. Germline trimming cut 4 bases from V and 0 bases from J; bases unmatched to any gene: 3. Germline V gene lookup returns CDR1 SGHNT and CDR2 YYREEE (reference sequence). This CDR3 has 14 residues. In nucleotides, the CDR3 is TGTGCCAGCAGCGGGACAGTTATGAACACTGAAGCTTTCTTT. This gives the protein CASSGTVMNTEAFF.

This clone was detected only once. This chain uses TRBV5-5 with TRBJ2-7; D tentatively reads TRBD1 or TRBD2 (5 bases each). The germline V gene has CDR1 SGHKS and CDR2 YYEKEE (reference sequence). The length of the CDR3 is 14 residues. V was pared by 3 bases and J by 7 bases, with 17 bases between. For the CDR3, the DNA is TGTGCCAGCAGCTCTGGGACGGCGGTGGGGGAGCAGTACTTC. Protein: CASSSGTAVGEQYF.

The chain couples TRBV27 to TRBJ2-7, with D perhaps TRBD2 (6 bases). Deletions cut 2 bases from V and 0 bases from J, with 8 bases between. Germline V gives CDR1 MNHEY, CDR2 SMNVEV (reference sequence). The CDR3 has 14 residues. This CDR3 is CASSLRGFSYEQYF. DNA of the CDR3: TGTGCCAGCAGTTTACGGGGGTTCTCCTACGAGCAGTACTTC.

The chain combines TRBV5-6 with TRBJ2-7, with TRBD1 matching over 10 bases. The J segment lost 9 bases and the V segment lost 4 bases, leaving 7 bases of the junction unmatched. Germline V gives CDR1 SGHDT, CDR2 YYEEEE. This CDR3 is built from 13 residues. CDR3 amino acids: CASSRGQGDAQYF. CDR3 in DNA: TGTGCCAGCAGCCGTGGACAGGGGGATGCGCAGTACTTC.

The chain uses TRBV27 and TRBJ2-7; TRBD2 agrees at 8 bases. CDR3 length equals 14 residues. Trimming at V came to 4 bases and at J to 7 bases, leaving 9 bases not matched to a gene. Germline V lookup: CDR1 MNHEY, CDR2 SMNVEV (reference sequence). CDR3 sequence: CASSWGAGGWEQYF. In nucleotides, the CDR3 is TGTGCCAGCAGTTGGGGGGCGGGGGGCTGGGAGCAGTACTTC.

The chain links TRBV7-3 to TRBJ2-3; TRBD2 agrees at 12 bases. Losses at the gene ends were 4 bases for V and 0 bases for J; bases not matched to a gene: 14. CDR3 length: 20 residues. Germline loops: CDR1 SGHTA, CDR2 FQGTGA. CDR3 bases: TGTGCCAGCAGCTCCGAGACTAGCGGGGGCCCCGTTGTTAGCACAGATACGCAGTATTTT. Residues: CASSSETSGGPVVSTDTQYF.

The chain joins TRBV5-1 to TRBJ2-6, with unresolved D. The CDR3 spans 15 residues. Looked up from germline, CDR1 is SGHRS and CDR2 is YFSETQ. Trimming stripped 0 bases from V and 4 bases from J, with 8 bases between. The CDR3 DNA sequence: TGCGCCAGCAGCTTGGAGGCTTCCGGGGCCAACGTCCTGACTTTC. Protein product: CASSLEASGANVLTF.

This sequence joins TRBV5-4 and TRBJ2-4, with a weak D call TRBD2 (7 bases). CDR1 is SGHNT and CDR2 is YYREEE in the germline V gene (reference sequence). The CDR3 is 15 residues long. V shed 5 bases and J shed 2 bases, with 14 bases lying between them. This CDR3 is CASSPAGAPKNIQYF. The CDR3 DNA sequence: TGTGCCAGCAGTCCCGCGGGGGCCCCCAAAAACATTCAGTACTTC.

The V and J genes are TRBV18 and TRBJ1-3; D remains unclear. The CDR3 extends over 16 amino acids. Germline CDR1 KGHSH, CDR2 LQKENI. V lost 0 bases and J 0 bases, leaving 9 bases between the germline ends. The CDR3 bases are TGTGCCAGCTCACCACCCTCTTCGCGCTCTGGAAACACCATATATTTT. This codes for CASSPPSSRSGNTIYF.

V is TRBV11-3 and J is TRBJ2-7, with D unclear. Germline CDR1 SGHNT, CDR2 YENEEA. This CDR3 region has 16 residues. The ends were cut back, 0 bases at V and 0 bases at J, with 12 bases in the middle. The CDR3 region is CASSLELNFSSYEQYF. Here the CDR3 DNA reads TGTGCCAGCAGCTTAGAATTGAACTTCAGCTCCTACGAGCAGTACTTC.

The chain uses TRBV5-1 and TRBJ2-3; TRBD1 agrees at 7 bases. CDR1 SGHRS and CDR2 YFSETQ come from the germline V gene. There are 15 residues in the CDR3. Trimming removed 4 bases from V and 0 bases from J; junction bases left unmatched: 5. The CDR3 DNA reads TGCGCCAGCAGCAGACAGGGAACTAGCACAGATACGCAGTATTTT. Amino acids: CASSRQGTSTDTQYF.

The V call is TRBV30, the J call TRBJ1-2; TRBD1 agrees at 9 bases. CDR1 GTSNPN and CDR2 SVGIG come from the germline V gene (reference sequence). This CDR3 has 15 residues. V lost 4 bases to trimming and J lost 6 bases; unmatched junction nucleotides: 12. Here the CDR3 reads CAWMFSGTGFDGYTF. The CDR3 nucleotides are TGTGCCTGGATGTTCTCCGGGACAGGGTTCGATGGCTACACCTTC.

V gene TRBV5-1 combines with J gene TRBJ1-6; 7 bases are shared with TRBD1. The length of the CDR3 is 15 residues. With V trimmed by 3 bases and J by 6 bases, 6 bases remained unmatched. The germline V gene encodes CDR1 SGHRS and CDR2 YFSETQ. The CDR3 protein is CASSSRQGRNSPLHF. The DNA of the CDR3 is TGCGCCAGCAGCTCCAGACAGGGTCGTAATTCACCCCTCCACTTT.

This clone was seen just once. V usage is TRBV28 and J usage is TRBJ2-7; D not certain. CDR1 and CDR2 from the germline V gene are MDHEN and SYDVKM. Trimming removed 4 bases from V and 6 bases from J, with 16 bases in between. The CDR3 runs 14 residues. This CDR3 reads CASSWTGLQSEQYF. CDR3 in DNA: TGTGCCAGCAGTTGGACCGGGCTTCAAAGCGAGCAGTACTTC.

The genes are TRBV5-6 and TRBJ2-7; perhaps TRBD2 as D (6 bases). The germline V gene encodes CDR1 SGHDT and CDR2 YYEEEE. The CDR3 has 13 amino acids. Trimming took 2 bases from V and 3 from J, leaving 9 bases between them. CDR3 bases: TGTGCCAGCAGCTTAGGGACTGGCTACGAGCAGTACTTC. Protein: CASSLGTGYEQYF.

The chain carries TRBV7-2 and TRBJ2-1, with D unclear. The V gene lost 1 base and the J gene lost 10 bases, with 14 bases spanning the gap. The germline V gene has CDR1 SGHTA and CDR2 FQGNSA. This CDR3 region has 14 residues. CDR3 nucleotides: TGTGCCAGCAGCTTAGGAGGATTCGGGTCGGAGCAGTTCTTC. Protein sequence: CASSLGGFGSEQFF.

This clone occurred a few times. V gene TRBV4-3 combines with J gene TRBJ2-1; D is possibly TRBD2 (5 bases). Trimming pared 1 base from V and 6 bases from J, leaving 16 bases between. CDR3 size: 16 residues. Germline V lookup: CDR1 LGHNA, CDR2 YSLEER. The CDR3 here is CASSQAGGAILNEQFF. CDR3 coding DNA: TGCGCCAGCAGCCAAGCCGGAGGCGCCATCCTCAATGAGCAGTTCTTC.

This chain uses TRBV29-1 with TRBJ2-7; 11 bases agree with TRBD2. Unmatched junction bases numbered 16, after V lost 6 bases and J lost 6 bases. CDR3 size: 16 residues. Germline assignment: CDR1 SQVTM and CDR2 ANQGSEA. The CDR3 here is CSVTGSGLAGGGEQYF. CDR3 nucleotide sequence: TGCAGCGTCACAGGGTCAGGGTTAGCGGGAGGGGGCGAGCAGTACTTC.

This chain uses TRBV7-2 with TRBJ2-3, with D unclear. V gave up 3 bases and J gave up 4 bases, with 8 bases separating them. This CDR3 comprises 13 residues. Looked up from germline, CDR1 is SGHTA and CDR2 is FQGNSA. Here the CDR3 DNA reads TGTGCCAGCAGCTTCAATCCCGCAGATACGCAGTATTTT. It specifies CASSFNPADTQYF. Full variable domain (rest looked up from reference TRBV7-2 and TRBJ2-3): GAGVSQSPSNKVTEKGKDVELRCDPISGHTALYWYRQSLGQGLEFLIYFQGNSAPDKSGLPSDRFSAERTGGSVSTLTIQRTQQEDSAVYLCASSFNPADTQYFGPGTRLTVL.

This clone was seen a handful of times. The CDR3: CAISPGTVSYEQYF. In nucleotides, the CDR3 is TGTGCCATCAGTCCCGGGACAGTCTCCTACGAGCAGTACTTC. The genes are TRBV10-3 and TRBJ2-7; 7 bases align to TRBD1. The J segment lost 0 bases and the V segment lost 5 bases, leaving 4 bases of the junction unmatched. Germline V CDR1 and CDR2: ENHRY, SYGVKD. The length of the CDR3 is 14 residues.

V gene TRBV29-1 combines with J gene TRBJ1-1, with no clear D. In germline, CDR1 is SQVTM, CDR2 ANQGSEA. The V end lost 4 bases, the J end lost 6 bases, and 15 bases lay between the germline ends. The CDR3 loop spans 13 amino acids. CDR3 loop: CSVVPRLGAEAFF. The CDR3 nucleotides read TGCAGCGTTGTGCCAAGACTGGGCGCTGAAGCTTTCTTT.

V gene TRBV27 combines with J gene TRBJ1-5, with 7 bases lining up with TRBD1. V was pared by 7 bases and J by 4 bases, with 7 bases of the junction left unmatched. The CDR3 covers 14 residues. CDR1 and CDR2 from the germline V gene are MNHEY and SMNVEV (reference sequence). CDR3 nucleotides: TGTGCCAGCAAGGAGACAGGGATTAATCAGCCCCAGCATTTT. It codes for CASKETGINQPQHF.

The genes are TRBV7-9 and TRBJ2-1; 9 bases fit TRBD2. From germline, CDR1 is SEHNR and CDR2 FQNEAQ (reference sequence). Trimming took 1 base from V and 0 from J; bases not matched to a gene: 4. The CDR3 covers 17 residues. This CDR3 is CASSLVRTSVSYNEQFF. The DNA of the CDR3 is TGTGCCAGCAGCTTAGTCAGGACTAGCGTCTCCTACAATGAGCAGTTCTTC.

The gene calls are TRBV27 and TRBJ2-3; 14 nucleotides line up with TRBD2. With 1 base clipped from V and 6 bases from J, the junction kept 9 bases outside the gene matches. Germline CDR1 and CDR2: MNHEY and SMNVEV (reference sequence). This CDR3 comprises 18 residues. The CDR3 is CASSLYGTSGSSADTQYF. DNA for the CDR3: TGTGCCAGCAGTTTATATGGGACTAGCGGGAGTAGTGCCGATACGCAGTATTTT.

The CDR3 DNA reads TGTGCCAGCAGCTCTATCGGGACTAGCAAGATGAATGAGCAGTTCTTC. This sequence encodes CASSSIGTSKMNEQFF. The V call is TRBV11-2, the J call TRBJ2-1, with TRBD2 matching over 9 bases. The germline V gene has CDR1 SGHAT and CDR2 FQNNGV. This CDR3 has 16 amino acids. Unmatched junction bases numbered 11, after V lost 4 bases and J lost 7 bases. The full variable domain, with the rest looked up from reference TRBV11-2 and TRBJ2-1, is EAGVAQSPRYKIIEKRQSVAFWCNPISGHATLYWYQQILGQGPKLLIQFQNNGVVDDSQLPKDRFSAERLKGVDSTLKIQPAKLEDSAVYLCASSSIGTSKMNEQFFGPGTRLTVL.

Only one count was recorded for this clone. The chain carries TRBV7-2 and TRBJ2-7, with 8 bases that match TRBD2. Germline lookup yields CDR1 SGHTA and CDR2 FQGNSA. The CDR3 runs 14 residues. J lost 5 bases, V lost 3 bases, and 6 bases had no gene match. For the CDR3, the DNA is TGTGCCAGCAGCTTGAACGGGGGGGCAGACGAGCAGTACTTC. As protein: CASSLNGGADEQYF.

The chain uses TRBV2 and TRBJ1-4, with 8 bases matching TRBD1. The CDR3 runs to 14 residues. From germline, CDR1 is SNHLY and CDR2 FYNNEI. The trim removed 4 bases at V and 7 bases at J, leaving 5 bases unmatched. This CDR3 is CASSGGTGVEKLFF. The DNA for the CDR3 is TGTGCCAGCAGTGGCGGGACAGGCGTTGAAAAACTGTTTTTT.